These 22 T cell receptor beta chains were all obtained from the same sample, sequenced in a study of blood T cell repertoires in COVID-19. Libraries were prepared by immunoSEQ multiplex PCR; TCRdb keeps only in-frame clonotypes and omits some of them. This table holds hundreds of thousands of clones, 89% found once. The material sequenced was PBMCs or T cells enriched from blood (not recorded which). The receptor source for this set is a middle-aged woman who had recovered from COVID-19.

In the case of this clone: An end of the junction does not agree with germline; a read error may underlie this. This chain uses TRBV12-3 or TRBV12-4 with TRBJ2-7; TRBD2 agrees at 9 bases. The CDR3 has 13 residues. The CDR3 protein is CASSAVDAGGRNF. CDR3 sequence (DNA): TGTGCCAGCAGTGCGGTGGATGCGGGGGGGAGGAACTTC.

CDR3 nucleotides: TGTGCCAGTAGTAGAGGCGGGGGGCGCACAGATACGCAGTATTTT. It encodes CASSRGGGRTDTQYF. The chain recombines TRBV19 with TRBJ2-3; 8 positions match TRBD2. The CDR3 runs to 15 residues. Germline-derived CDR1 and CDR2 are LNHDA and SQIVND (reference sequence). The J segment lost 1 base and the V segment lost 4 bases, leaving 4 bases of the junction unmatched.

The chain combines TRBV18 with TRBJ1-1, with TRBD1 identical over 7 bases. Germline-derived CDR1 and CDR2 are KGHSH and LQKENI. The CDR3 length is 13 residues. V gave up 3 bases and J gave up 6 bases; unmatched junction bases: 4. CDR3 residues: CASSPGQTSEAFF. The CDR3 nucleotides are TGTGCCAGCTCACCGGGACAGACTTCTGAAGCTTTCTTT. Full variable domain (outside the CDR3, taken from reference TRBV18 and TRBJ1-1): NAGVMQNPRHLVRRRGQEARLRCSPMKGHSHVYWYRQLPEEGLKFMVYLQKENIIDESGMPKERFSAEFPKEGPSILRIQQVVRGDSAAYFCASSPGQTSEAFFGQGTRLTVV.

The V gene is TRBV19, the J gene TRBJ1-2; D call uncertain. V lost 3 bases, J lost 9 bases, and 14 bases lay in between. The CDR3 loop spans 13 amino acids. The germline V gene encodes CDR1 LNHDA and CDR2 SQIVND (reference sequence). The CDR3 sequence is CASSIDLAASYTF. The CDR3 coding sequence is TGTGCCAGTAGTATCGACTTGGCCGCTAGCTACACCTTC.

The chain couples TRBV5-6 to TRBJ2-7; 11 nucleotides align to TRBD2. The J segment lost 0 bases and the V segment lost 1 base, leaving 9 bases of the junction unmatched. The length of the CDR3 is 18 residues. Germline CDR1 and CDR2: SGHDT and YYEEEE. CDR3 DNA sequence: TGTGCCAGCAGCTTGCTTAGCGGGGGGGAAAATAGCTCCTACGAGCAGTACTTC. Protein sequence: CASSLLSGGENSSYEQYF.

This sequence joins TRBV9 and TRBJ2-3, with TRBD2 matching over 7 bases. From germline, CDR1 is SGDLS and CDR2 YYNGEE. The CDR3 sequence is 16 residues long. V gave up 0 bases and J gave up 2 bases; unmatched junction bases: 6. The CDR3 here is CASSVETGGNTDTQYF. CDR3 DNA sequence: TGTGCCAGCAGCGTAGAGACGGGAGGAAACACAGATACGCAGTATTTT.

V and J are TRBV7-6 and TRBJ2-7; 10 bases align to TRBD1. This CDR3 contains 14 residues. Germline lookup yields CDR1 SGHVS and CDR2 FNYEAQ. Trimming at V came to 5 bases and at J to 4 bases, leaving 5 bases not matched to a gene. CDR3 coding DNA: TGTGCCAGCAGCGGCGGGACAGGGGCTTACGAGCAGTACTTC. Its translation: CASSGGTGAYEQYF.

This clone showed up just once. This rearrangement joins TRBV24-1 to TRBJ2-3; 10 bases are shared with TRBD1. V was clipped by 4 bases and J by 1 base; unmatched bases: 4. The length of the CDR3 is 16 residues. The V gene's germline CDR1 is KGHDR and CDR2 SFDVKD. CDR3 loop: CATSDWTGGRTDTQYF. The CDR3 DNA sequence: TGTGCCACCAGTGACTGGACAGGGGGGCGCACAGATACGCAGTATTTT.

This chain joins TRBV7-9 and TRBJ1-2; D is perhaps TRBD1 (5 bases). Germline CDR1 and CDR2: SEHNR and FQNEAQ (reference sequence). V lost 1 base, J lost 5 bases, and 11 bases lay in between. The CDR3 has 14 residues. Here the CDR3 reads CASSLEGARYGYTF. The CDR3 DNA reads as TGTGCCAGCAGCTTAGAAGGGGCCAGATATGGCTACACCTTC.

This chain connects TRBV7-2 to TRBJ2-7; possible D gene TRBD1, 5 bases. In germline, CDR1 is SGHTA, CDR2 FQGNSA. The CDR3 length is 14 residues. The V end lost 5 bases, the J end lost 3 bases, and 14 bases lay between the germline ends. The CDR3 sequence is CASSGDSYLYEQYF. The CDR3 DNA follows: TGTGCCAGCAGCGGAGACAGCTACCTCTACGAGCAGTACTTC. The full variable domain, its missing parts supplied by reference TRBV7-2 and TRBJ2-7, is GAGVSQSPSNKVTEKGKDVELRCDPISGHTALYWYRQSLGQGLEFLIYFQGNSAPDKSGLPSDRFSAERTGGSVSTLTIQRTQQEDSAVYLCASSGDSYLYEQYFGPGTRLTVT.

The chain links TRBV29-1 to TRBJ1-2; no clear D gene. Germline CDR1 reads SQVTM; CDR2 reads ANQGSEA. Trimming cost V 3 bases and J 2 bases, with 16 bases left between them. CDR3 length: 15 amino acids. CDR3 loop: CSVEVFRTGNYGYTF. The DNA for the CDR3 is TGCAGCGTTGAGGTTTTTCGTACGGGGAACTATGGCTACACCTTC.

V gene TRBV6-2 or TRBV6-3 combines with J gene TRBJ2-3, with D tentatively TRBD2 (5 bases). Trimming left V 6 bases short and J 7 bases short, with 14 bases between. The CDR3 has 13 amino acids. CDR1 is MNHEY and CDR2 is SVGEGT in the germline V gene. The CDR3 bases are TGTGCCAGCAGCCCCTCAGGAGGTAATACGCAGTATTTT. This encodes CASSPSGGNTQYF.

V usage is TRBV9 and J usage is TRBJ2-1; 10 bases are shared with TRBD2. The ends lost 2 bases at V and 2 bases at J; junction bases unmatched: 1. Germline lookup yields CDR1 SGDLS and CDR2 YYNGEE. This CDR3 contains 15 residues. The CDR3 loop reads CASSVGTSAYNEQFF. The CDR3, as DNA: TGTGCCAGCAGCGTTGGGACTAGCGCCTACAATGAGCAGTTCTTC.

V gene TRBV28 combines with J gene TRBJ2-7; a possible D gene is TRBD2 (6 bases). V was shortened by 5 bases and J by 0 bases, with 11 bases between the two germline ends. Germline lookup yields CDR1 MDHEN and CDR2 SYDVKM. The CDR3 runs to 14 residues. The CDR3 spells CASSPAGRSYEQYF. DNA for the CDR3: TGTGCCAGCAGTCCCGCGGGACGCTCCTACGAGCAGTACTTC.

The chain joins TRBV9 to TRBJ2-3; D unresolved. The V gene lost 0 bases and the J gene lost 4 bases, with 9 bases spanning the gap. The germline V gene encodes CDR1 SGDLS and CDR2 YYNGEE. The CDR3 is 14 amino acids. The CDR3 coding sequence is TGTGCCAGCAGCGTAGCGCTAGAAGCAGATACGCAGTATTTT. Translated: CASSVALEADTQYF.

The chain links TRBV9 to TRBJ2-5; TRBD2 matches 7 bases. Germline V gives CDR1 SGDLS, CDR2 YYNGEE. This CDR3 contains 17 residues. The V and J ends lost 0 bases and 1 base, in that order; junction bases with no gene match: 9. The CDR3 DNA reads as TGTGCCAGCAGCGTAGGTTCAGCGGGGCTGGGCCAAGAGACCCAGTACTTC. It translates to CASSVGSAGLGQETQYF.

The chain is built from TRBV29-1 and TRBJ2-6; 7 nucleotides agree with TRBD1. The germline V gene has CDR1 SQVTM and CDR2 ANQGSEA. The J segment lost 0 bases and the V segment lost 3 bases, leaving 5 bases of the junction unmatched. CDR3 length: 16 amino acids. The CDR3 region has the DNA TGCAGCGTTGAGGGGACAGCACTCTCTGGGGCCAACGTCCTGACTTTC. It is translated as CSVEGTALSGANVLTF.

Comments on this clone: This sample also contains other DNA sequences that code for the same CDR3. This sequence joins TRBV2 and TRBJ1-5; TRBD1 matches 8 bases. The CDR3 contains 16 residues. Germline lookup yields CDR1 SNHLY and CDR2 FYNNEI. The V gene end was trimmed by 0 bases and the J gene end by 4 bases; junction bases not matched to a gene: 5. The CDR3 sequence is CASSEALGQGNQPQHF. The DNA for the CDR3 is TGTGCCAGCAGTGAAGCCCTAGGACAGGGAAATCAGCCCCAGCATTTT. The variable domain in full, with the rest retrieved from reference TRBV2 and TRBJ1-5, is EPEVTQTPSHQVTQMGQEVILRCVPISNHLYFYWYRQILGQKVEFLVSFYNNEISEKSEIFDDQFSVERPDGSNFTLKIRSTKLEDSAMYFCASSEALGQGNQPQHFGDGTRLSIL.

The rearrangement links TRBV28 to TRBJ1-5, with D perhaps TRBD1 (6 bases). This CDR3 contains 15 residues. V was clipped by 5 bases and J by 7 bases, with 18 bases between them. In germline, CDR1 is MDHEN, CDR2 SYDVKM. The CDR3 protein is CASSPSEQGWQPQHF. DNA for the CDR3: TGTGCCAGCAGTCCTTCGGAACAGGGCTGGCAGCCCCAGCATTTT.

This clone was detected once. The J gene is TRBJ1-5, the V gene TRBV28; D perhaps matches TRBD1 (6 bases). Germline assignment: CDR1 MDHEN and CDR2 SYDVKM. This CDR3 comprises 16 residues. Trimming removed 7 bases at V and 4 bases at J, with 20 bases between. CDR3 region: CASTPPTGPTNQPQHF. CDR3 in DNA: TGTGCCAGCACCCCCCCGACAGGCCCAACAAATCAGCCCCAGCATTTT.

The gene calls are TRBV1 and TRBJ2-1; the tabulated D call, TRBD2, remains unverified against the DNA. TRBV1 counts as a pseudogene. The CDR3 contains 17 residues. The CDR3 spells CTSSQLGGGLPPDEQFF. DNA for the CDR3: TGCACCAGCAGCCAACTGGGGGGGGGCCTCCCCCCGGATGAGCAGTTCTTC.

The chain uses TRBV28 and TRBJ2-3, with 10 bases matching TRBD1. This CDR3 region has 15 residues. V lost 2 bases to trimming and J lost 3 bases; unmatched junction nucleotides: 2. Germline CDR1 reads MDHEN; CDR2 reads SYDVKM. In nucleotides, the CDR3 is TGTGCCAGCAGTTTAGGGACAGGGGAGACAGATACGCAGTATTTT. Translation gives CASSLGTGETDTQYF.